This TCR beta chain was obtained from a study of blood T cell repertoires in COVID-19. Per the authors' pipeline: Amplification of reference gene primers was used by the study to estimate nucleated cell counts. The table came from immunoSEQ multiplex PCR; TCRdb's copy has only in-frame clones and leaves some out. V, J and clone size are taken as reported in that table, and D and trimming were inferred from the DNA itself. Altogether around 200,000 clones are present, approximately 87% being singletons, with the ten largest covering over 3%. This TCR was sampled from a woman in her 50s in a cohort exposed to, infected with or recovered from COVID-19 (not recorded which). Material: PBMCs or T cells enriched from blood (not recorded which).

The CDR3 loop is CSVDTWAYGYTF. CDR3 nucleotide sequence: TGCAGCGTTGATACCTGGGCCTATGGCTACACCTTC. The gene calls are TRBV29-1 and TRBJ1-2, with unresolved D. V gave up 3 bases and J gave up 4 bases, with 9 bases separating them. From germline, CDR1 is SQVTM and CDR2 ANQGSEA. The CDR3 has 12 residues.